Shown below are 8 T cell receptor beta chains from a single sample sequenced in a study of cytomegalovirus exposure and HLA in healthy donors (dated by TCRdb to 2017 to 2019). Receptors were amplified or captured by the immunoSEQ multiplex PCR assay. A mixture of 60 forward primers for TCR Vbeta segments and 13 reverse primers for TCR Jbeta segments was used in the multiplex PCR. TCRdb took this table from immuneACCESS and kept in-frame rearrangements with V and J called. Such tables lack part of the clones; where checked against another copy, unresolved V genes explain under half of the gap, and the rest is unexplained. The sample table holds 120,000 to 150,000 clones, of which roughly 80% were seen once. The ten largest clones represent 2.9% of the sample. The sample comprised PBMCs. Receptors originate from a woman in her 30s in good health and CMV-seronegative.

Only a few counts were recorded for this clone. V usage is TRBV27 and J usage is TRBJ1-2; TRBD1 is a possible D gene (6 bases). Germline values: CDR1 MNHEY, CDR2 SMNVEV (reference sequence). CDR3 length: 13 residues. Trimming removed 0 bases at V and 6 bases at J, with 8 bases between. CDR3 protein: CASSLSGTHGYTF. CDR3 DNA sequence: TGTGCCAGCAGTTTATCAGGGACACATGGCTACACCTTC.

This rearrangement joins TRBV5-1 to TRBJ2-5, with TRBD2 matching 11 bases. V gave up 0 bases and J gave up 5 bases; unmatched junction bases: 12. This CDR3 is built from 18 residues. From germline, CDR1 is SGHRS and CDR2 YFSETQ. The CDR3 here is CASSLASLAGGSIETQYF. The CDR3 region has the DNA TGCGCCAGCAGCTTGGCCAGCCTAGCGGGGGGATCAATTGAGACCCAGTACTTC.

The chain has TRBV5-4 and TRBJ2-3; 7 positions agree with TRBD2. Trimming at V came to 2 bases and at J to 0 bases, leaving 3 bases not matched to a gene. Germline V CDR1 and CDR2: SGHNT, YYREEE (reference sequence). The length of the CDR3 is 15 residues. The CDR3 bases are TGTGCCAGCAGCTTACTAGCGCCGAGCACAGATACGCAGTATTTT. As protein: CASSLLAPSTDTQYF.

The table lists this clone with a count of one. V gene TRBV13 combines with J gene TRBJ2-5; D not certain. Per germline, CDR1 PRHDT and CDR2 FYEKMQ (reference sequence). V was shortened by 3 bases and J by 5 bases, with 10 bases between the two germline ends. The CDR3 runs 13 residues. The CDR3 nucleotides are TGTGCCAGCAGCTTTGCTCCCCGGGAGACCCAGTACTTC. This encodes CASSFAPRETQYF.

This chain links TRBV15 with TRBJ2-7; D remains unclear. Germline CDR1 and CDR2: LNHNV and YYDKDF (reference sequence). Trimming left V 1 base short and J 2 bases short, with 9 bases between. The CDR3 consists of 14 residues. The CDR3 is CATSRGGPAYEQYF. CDR3 nucleotide sequence: TGTGCCACCAGCAGAGGCGGTCCCGCCTACGAGCAGTACTTC.

The chain uses TRBV6-1 and TRBJ1-2; TRBD1 aligns across 7 bases. The CDR3 length is 15 residues. V lost 4 bases, J lost 2 bases, and 7 bases stayed unmatched. CDR1 and CDR2 from the germline V gene are MNHNS and SASEGT. Here the CDR3 reads CASSGQGSRNYGYTF. For the CDR3, the DNA is TGTGCCAGCAGTGGACAGGGAAGTCGGAACTATGGCTACACCTTC.

The rearrangement uses TRBV30 and TRBJ1-1; TRBD1 agrees at 8 bases. The germline gives CDR1 GTSNPN, CDR2 SVGIG (reference sequence). The CDR3 spans 15 residues. V shed 6 bases, J shed 5 bases, and the junction held 14 bases outside the gene matches. CDR3 in DNA: TGTGCCTGCCTCAAACAGGGGGTGGGAGAAACTGAAGCTTTCTTT. Translating gives CACLKQGVGETEAFF. Together with reference TRBV30 and TRBJ1-1, the CDR3 gives the full variable domain: SQTIHQWPATLVQPVGSPLSLECTVEGTSNPNLYWYRQAAGRGLQLLFYSVGIGQISSEVPQNLSASRPQDRQFILSSKKLLLSDSGFYLCACLKQGVGETEAFFGQGTRLTVV.

The chain employs TRBV27 and TRBJ2-5; 7 bases line up with TRBD2. Matching the DNA end better, TRBJ2-7 makes the J call doubtful. CDR1 MNHEY and CDR2 SMNVEV come from the germline V gene (reference sequence). The CDR3 runs 14 residues. The CDR3 coding sequence is TGTGCCAGCAGTCTTGGGGGGGTAGGGTTCGAGCAGTACTTC. Protein sequence: CASSLGGVGFEQYF.